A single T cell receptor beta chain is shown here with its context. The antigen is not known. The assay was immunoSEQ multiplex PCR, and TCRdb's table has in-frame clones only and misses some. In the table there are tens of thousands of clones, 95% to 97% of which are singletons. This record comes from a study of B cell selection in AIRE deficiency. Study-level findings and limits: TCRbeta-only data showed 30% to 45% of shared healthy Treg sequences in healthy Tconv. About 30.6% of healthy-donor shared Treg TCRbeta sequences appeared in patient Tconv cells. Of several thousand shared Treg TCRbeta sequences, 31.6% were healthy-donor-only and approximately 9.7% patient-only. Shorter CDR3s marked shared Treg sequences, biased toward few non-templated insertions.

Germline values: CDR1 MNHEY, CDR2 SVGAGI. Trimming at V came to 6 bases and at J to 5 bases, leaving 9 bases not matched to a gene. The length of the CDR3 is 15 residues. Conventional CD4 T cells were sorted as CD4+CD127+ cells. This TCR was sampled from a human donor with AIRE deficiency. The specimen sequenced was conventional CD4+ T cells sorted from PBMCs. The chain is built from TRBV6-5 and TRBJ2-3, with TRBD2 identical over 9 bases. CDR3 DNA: TGTGCCAGCAGCCCCTTAGCGGGAGATAAAGATACGCAGTATTTT. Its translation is CASSPLAGDKDTQYF.